This T cell receptor beta chain comes out of a study of T cells in severe cutaneous drug reactions. Turning to the study itself: Blister fluid/cells and PBMC came from acute- or recovery-stage patients. Points from the study as a whole: Blister cells averaged approximately 35% and PBMC approximately 5% TRBV12-4 in carbamazepine-induced Stevens-Johnson syndrome or toxic epidermal necrolysis patients.

Libraries were made by iRepertoire multiplex PCR with TCR subtype-specific primers for bulk and single-cell sequencing. Each sample contributed roughly 100-500 ng of RNA for bulk libraries. Using the multiplex PCR reads, TCRdb records one entry per CDR3 protein without DNA. The repertoire table contains more than 20,000 distinct CDR3 sequences. Carbamazepine had induced Stevens-Johnson syndrome or toxic epidermal necrolysis in the sequenced donors. The CDR3 covers 14 residues. The V gene's germline CDR1 is DFQATT and CDR2 SNEGSKA (reference sequence). As concerns this clonotype: The antigen remains unidentified.

The sample was PBMCs. This receptor was taken from a human donor with toxic epidermal necrolysis, a severe cutaneous drug reaction. The rearrangement joins TRBV20-1 to TRBJ2-7; with no DNA, the TCRdb D assignment of TRBD2 cannot be verified. The CDR3 sequence is CSAEGLAVAYEQYF.